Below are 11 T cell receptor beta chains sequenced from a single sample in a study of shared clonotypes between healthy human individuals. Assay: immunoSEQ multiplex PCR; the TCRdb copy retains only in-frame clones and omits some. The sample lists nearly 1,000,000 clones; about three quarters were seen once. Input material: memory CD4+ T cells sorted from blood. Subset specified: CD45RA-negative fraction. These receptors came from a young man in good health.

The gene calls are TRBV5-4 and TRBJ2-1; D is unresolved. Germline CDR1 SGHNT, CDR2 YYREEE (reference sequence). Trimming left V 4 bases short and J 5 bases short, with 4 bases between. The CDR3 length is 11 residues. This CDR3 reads CASSQNNEQFF. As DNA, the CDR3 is TGTGCCAGCAGCCAAAACAATGAGCAGTTCTTC.

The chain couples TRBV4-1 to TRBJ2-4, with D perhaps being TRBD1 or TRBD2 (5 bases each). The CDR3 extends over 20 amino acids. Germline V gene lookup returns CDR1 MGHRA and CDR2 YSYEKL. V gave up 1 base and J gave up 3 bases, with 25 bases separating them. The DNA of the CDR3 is TGCGCCAGCAGCCAAGTCGAGGTCCAGGGAGTTCGAGTCGGCAAAAACATTCAGTACTTC. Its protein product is CASSQVEVQGVRVGKNIQYF.

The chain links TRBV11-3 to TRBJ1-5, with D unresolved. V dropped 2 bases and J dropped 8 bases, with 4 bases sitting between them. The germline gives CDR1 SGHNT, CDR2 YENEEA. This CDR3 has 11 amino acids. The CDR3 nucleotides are TGTGCCAGCAGCTTAATGAAGCCCCAGCATTTT. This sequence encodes CASSLMKPQHF.

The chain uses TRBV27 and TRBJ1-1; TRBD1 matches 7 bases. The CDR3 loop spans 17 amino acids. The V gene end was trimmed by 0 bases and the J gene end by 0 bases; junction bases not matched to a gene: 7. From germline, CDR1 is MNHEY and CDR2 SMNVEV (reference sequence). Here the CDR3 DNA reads TGTGCCAGCAGTTTATCGCCTCCGGGACAGATGAACACTGAAGCTTTCTTT. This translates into CASSLSPPGQMNTEAFF.

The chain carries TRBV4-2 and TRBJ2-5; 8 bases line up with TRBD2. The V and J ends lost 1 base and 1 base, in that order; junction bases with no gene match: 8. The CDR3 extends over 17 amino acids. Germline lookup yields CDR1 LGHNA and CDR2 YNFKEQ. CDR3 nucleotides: TGTGCCAGCAGCCAAGGAAGCGCGGGGGGACCCCAAGAGACCCAGTACTTC. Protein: CASSQGSAGGPQETQYF.

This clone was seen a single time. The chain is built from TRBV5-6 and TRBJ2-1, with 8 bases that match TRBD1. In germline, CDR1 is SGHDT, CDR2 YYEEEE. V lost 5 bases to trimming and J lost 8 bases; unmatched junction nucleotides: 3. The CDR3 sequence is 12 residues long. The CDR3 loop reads CASSSDRDEQFF. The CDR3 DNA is TGTGCCAGCAGTTCGGACAGGGATGAGCAGTTCTTC.

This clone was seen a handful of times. CDR3 DNA sequence: TGTGCCAGCAGTTTCCGGGACCTCGGGGATACGCAGTATTTT. It is translated as CASSFRDLGDTQYF. The chain combines TRBV6-6 with TRBJ2-3; TRBD1 or TRBD2 may be the D gene (5 bases each). The CDR3 sequence is 14 residues long. Germline lookup yields CDR1 MNHNY and CDR2 SVGAGI (reference sequence). Trimming cost V 4 bases and J 6 bases, with 14 bases left between them.

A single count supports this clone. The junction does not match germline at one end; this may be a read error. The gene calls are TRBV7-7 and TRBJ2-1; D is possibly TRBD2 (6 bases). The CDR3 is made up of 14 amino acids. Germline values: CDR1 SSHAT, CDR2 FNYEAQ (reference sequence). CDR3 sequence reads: CASSPGPASAEQFF. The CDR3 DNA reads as TGTGCTAGCAGTCCTGGCCCGGCTAGCGCTGAGCAGTTCTTC.

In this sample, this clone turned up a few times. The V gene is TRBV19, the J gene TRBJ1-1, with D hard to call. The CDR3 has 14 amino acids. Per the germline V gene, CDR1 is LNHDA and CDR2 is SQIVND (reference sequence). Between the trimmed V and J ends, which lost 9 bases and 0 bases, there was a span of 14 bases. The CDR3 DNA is TGTGCCAGCCGAGTTGGAGGGATGAACACTGAAGCTTTCTTT. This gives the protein CASRVGGMNTEAFF.

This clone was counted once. The DNA for the CDR3 is TGTGCCATCAGTGAGAGGGGAGAATGGACCACCTTC. Protein product: CAISERGEWTTF. The rearrangement links TRBV10-3 to TRBJ1-2; possibly TRBD1 for D (5 bases). The CDR3 loop spans 12 amino acids. Germline V lookup: CDR1 ENHRY, CDR2 SYGVKD. V was pared by 2 bases and J by 13 bases, with 14 bases between.

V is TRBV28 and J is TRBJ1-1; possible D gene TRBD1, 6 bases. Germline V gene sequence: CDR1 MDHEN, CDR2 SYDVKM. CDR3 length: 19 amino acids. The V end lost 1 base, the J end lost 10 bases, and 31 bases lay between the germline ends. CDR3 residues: CASSLSGRDRDIRGKGAFF. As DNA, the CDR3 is TGTGCCAGCAGTTTATCTGGCCGGGACCGGGACATAAGAGGGAAGGGAGCTTTCTTT.